This T cell receptor (beta chain) came from a study of beta chain features in type 1 diabetes. Study results and limitations: The analysis here could not establish whether HLA type shapes TCRB rearrangement. Possible PCR preference for shorter templates applied equally to patients and controls. There was a moderate but significant shortening of TCRB CDR3s in all four CD4+ subsets of Type 1 diabetes patients.

V shed 0 bases and J 0 bases; nucleotides not matched to a gene: 4. The germline gives CDR1 SGHAT, CDR2 FQNNGV. This CDR3 has 16 amino acids. Worth noting for this clone: The antigen remains unidentified.

The sequenced template was cDNA made from the entire isolated RNA. Sequenced by immunoSEQ multiplex PCR; TCRdb stores in-frame clones only, minus some. The sample has roughly 130,000 clones, around a tenth seen once. CD45RO/CCR7/CD25/CD127/CD95/CD27 separated CD4+ naive, central memory, regulatory and stem cell-like memory cells by sorting. The V and J genes are TRBV11-2 and TRBJ2-7; 8 positions match TRBD2. The source of this sequence is a young man in good health. The source material was central memory CD4+ T cells from blood. The CDR3 bases are TGTGCCAGCAGCTTAGATTCCAGCGGGGGCTCCTACGAGCAGTACTTC. Translating gives CASSLDSSGGSYEQYF. The full variable domain, rest sourced from reference TRBV11-2 and TRBJ2-7, is EAGVAQSPRYKIIEKRQSVAFWCNPISGHATLYWYQQILGQGPKLLIQFQNNGVVDDSQLPKDRFSAERLKGVDSTLKIQPAKLEDSAVYLCASSLDSSGGSYEQYFGPGTRLTVT.